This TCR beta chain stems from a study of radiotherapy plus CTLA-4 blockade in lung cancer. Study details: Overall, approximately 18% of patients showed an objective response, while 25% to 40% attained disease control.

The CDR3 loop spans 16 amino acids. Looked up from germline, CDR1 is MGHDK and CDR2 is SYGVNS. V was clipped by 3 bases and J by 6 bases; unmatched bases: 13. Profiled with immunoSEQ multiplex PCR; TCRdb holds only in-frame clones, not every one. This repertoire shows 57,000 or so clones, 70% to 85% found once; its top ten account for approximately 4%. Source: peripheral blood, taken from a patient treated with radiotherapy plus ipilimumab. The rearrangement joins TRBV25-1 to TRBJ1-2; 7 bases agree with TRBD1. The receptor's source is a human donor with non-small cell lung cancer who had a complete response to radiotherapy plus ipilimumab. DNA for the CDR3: TGTGCCAGCAGTGATTCCCGAATAAGGGGGCTAAATGGCTACACCTTC. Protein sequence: CASSDSRIRGLNGYTF.